The next 27 T cell receptor beta chains were all read from a single sample in a study of blood T cell repertoires in COVID-19. Produced via immunoSEQ multiplex PCR; TCRdb's table is partial and in-frame only. The table includes roughly 90,000 clones, about 83% detected once. The source material was peripheral blood. The origin of the receptors is a human donor in a cohort sampled during active COVID-19.

This sequence joins TRBV4-3 and TRBJ1-1; a possible D gene is TRBD1 (6 bases). The CDR3 is made up of 12 amino acids. The germline V gene has CDR1 LGHNA and CDR2 YSLEER. V was shortened by 4 bases and J by 6 bases, with 9 bases between the two germline ends. CDR3 region: CASSLTGSEAFF. CDR3 DNA: TGCGCCAGCAGCCTAACAGGGTCTGAAGCTTTCTTT.

The rearrangement joins TRBV27 to TRBJ2-7; D possibly corresponds to TRBD1 (6 bases). Deletions cut 5 bases from V and 7 bases from J, with 18 bases between. The CDR3 is made up of 14 amino acids. Per germline, CDR1 MNHEY and CDR2 SMNVEV (reference sequence). CDR3 sequence (DNA): TGTGCCAGCAGTCTAAGACAGGTTGACGGGGAGCAGTACTTC. It encodes CASSLRQVDGEQYF.

The rearrangement links TRBV7-2 to TRBJ2-7; 8 nucleotides align to TRBD1. This CDR3 has 14 residues. Trimming removed 1 base from V and 3 bases from J; junction bases left unmatched: 2. From germline, CDR1 is SGHTA and CDR2 FQGNSA. The CDR3 loop is CASSLDDRGYEQYF. The CDR3 coding sequence is TGTGCCAGCAGCTTAGACGACAGGGGCTACGAGCAGTACTTC. The complete variable domain, with remaining parts taken from reference TRBV7-2 and TRBJ2-7, reads GAGVSQSPSNKVTEKGKDVELRCDPISGHTALYWYRQSLGQGLEFLIYFQGNSAPDKSGLPSDRFSAERTGGSVSTLTIQRTQQEDSAVYLCASSLDDRGYEQYFGPGTRLTVT.

This chain uses TRBV6-2 or TRBV6-3 with TRBJ1-5; maybe TRBD1 (5 bases). CDR3 length equals 14 residues. V was shortened by 2 bases and J by 6 bases, with 11 bases between the two germline ends. Germline V gives CDR1 MNHEY, CDR2 SVGEGT. CDR3 sequence reads: CASSYGGKGQPQHF. The CDR3 region has the DNA TGTGCCAGCAGTTACGGGGGGAAGGGTCAGCCCCAGCATTTT.

The chain links TRBV11-3 to TRBJ2-7, with a weak D call TRBD2 (7 bases). There are 15 residues in the CDR3. Trimming stripped 0 bases from V and 6 bases from J, with 15 bases between. Germline-derived CDR1 and CDR2 are SGHNT and YENEEA. The DNA of the CDR3 is TGTGCCAGCAGCTTAGATTCGGCGGGGGCTGGCGAGCAGTACTTC. Translation gives CASSLDSAGAGEQYF.

The chain recombines TRBV2 with TRBJ2-1; 7 bases line up with TRBD2. The V segment lost 10 bases and the J segment 6 bases; nucleotides outside the gene matches: 6. CDR1 is SNHLY and CDR2 is FYNNEI in the germline V gene. The CDR3 has 12 amino acids. The CDR3 bases are TGTGCCACACTGGGAGGGTCCAATGAGCAGTTCTTC. Translating it yields CATLGGSNEQFF.

The rearrangement uses TRBV6-2 or TRBV6-3 and TRBJ2-2, with D possibly being TRBD2 (7 bases). This CDR3 is built from 15 residues. Per germline, CDR1 MNHEY and CDR2 SVGEGT. V was clipped by 4 bases and J by 4 bases, with 13 bases between them. The CDR3 protein is CASSFNREGTGELFF. The CDR3 nucleotides are TGTGCCAGCAGTTTCAACAGGGAGGGCACCGGGGAGCTGTTTTTT.

This chain joins TRBV7-2 and TRBJ2-3; 10 positions agree with TRBD2. Looked up from germline, CDR1 is SGHTA and CDR2 is FQGNSA. J gave up 5 bases and V 1 base, and 9 bases lay outside the gene matches. The CDR3 covers 17 residues. The CDR3 sequence: CASSLVGSGGALDTQYF. CDR3 bases: TGTGCCAGCAGCTTAGTGGGCAGCGGGGGGGCCCTAGATACGCAGTATTTT.

V and J are TRBV7-2 and TRBJ2-1, with 8 bases lining up with TRBD1. V lost 5 bases, J lost 5 bases, and 11 bases stayed unmatched. The length of the CDR3 is 16 residues. CDR1 and CDR2 (germline): SGHTA, FQGNSA. The CDR3 DNA reads as TGTGCCAGCAGCCCGAGCTCGGGACAGGCGAACAATGAGCAGTTCTTC. Its protein product is CASSPSSGQANNEQFF.

The rearrangement links TRBV19 to TRBJ2-2; TRBD2 might be the D (5 bases). Germline CDR1 and CDR2: LNHDA and SQIVND (reference sequence). V lost 1 base and J 5 bases, leaving 11 bases between the germline ends. This CDR3 is 15 amino acids long. The CDR3 spells CASSIGRVTTGELFF. CDR3 coding DNA: TGTGCCAGTAGTATAGGGCGGGTAACGACCGGGGAGCTGTTTTTT.

The CDR3 DNA follows: TGTGCCAGCAGCTTGGTTGCTAGCTCAGGTGAGCAGTTCTTC. Translation: CASSLVASSGEQFF. This chain uses TRBV5-5 with TRBJ2-1; possibly TRBD2 for D (5 bases). Germline V gene data show CDR1 as SGHKS and CDR2 as YYEKEE (reference sequence). V dropped 0 bases and J dropped 9 bases, with 13 bases sitting between them. The CDR3 covers 14 residues.

The V and J genes are TRBV19 and TRBJ2-1; 8 bases are shared with TRBD2. In germline, CDR1 is LNHDA, CDR2 SQIVND (reference sequence). V was clipped by 6 bases and J by 5 bases; unmatched bases: 6. The CDR3 sequence is 14 residues long. In DNA, the CDR3 is TGTGCCAGTAGGGAGACTAGCGCTCACAATGAGCAGTTCTTC. Its protein is CASRETSAHNEQFF.

The gene calls are TRBV2 and TRBJ2-2; the match to TRBD1 covers 7 bases. Germline assignment: CDR1 SNHLY and CDR2 FYNNEI. CDR3 length: 14 amino acids. Trimming took 6 bases from V and 4 from J; bases not matched to a gene: 5. This CDR3 is CASRDRAGTGELFF. The CDR3 bases are TGTGCCAGCAGAGACAGGGCGGGCACCGGGGAGCTGTTTTTT.

The rearrangement uses TRBV5-1 and TRBJ1-2; weak D call: TRBD1 (5 bases). The V end lost 0 bases, the J end lost 4 bases, and 10 bases lay between the germline ends. Per the germline V gene, CDR1 is SGHRS and CDR2 is YFSETQ. The CDR3 runs 14 residues. The CDR3 region is CASSLGGLSYGYTF. CDR3 coding DNA: TGCGCCAGCAGCTTGGGGGGCTTAAGCTATGGCTACACCTTC.

V and J are TRBV4-1 and TRBJ2-1; TRBD2 might be the D (5 bases). V shed 3 bases and J shed 10 bases, with 19 bases lying between them. Germline loops: CDR1 MGHRA, CDR2 YSYEKL. CDR3 length: 15 amino acids. The CDR3: CASSHQPQAEREQFF. CDR3 nucleotides: TGCGCCAGCAGCCACCAACCGCAGGCGGAGCGGGAGCAGTTCTTC.

The chain employs TRBV7-2 and TRBJ1-5; the D gene is possibly TRBD1 (5 bases). This CDR3 is 14 amino acids long. From germline, CDR1 is SGHTA and CDR2 FQGNSA. The V and J ends lost 0 bases and 7 bases respectively, with 10 bases between them. In DNA form, the CDR3 reads TGTGCCAGCAGCTTAGCGCAGGGCAGCCAGCCCCAGCATTTT. Translated, it gives CASSLAQGSQPQHF. Full variable domain (remainder filled in from reference TRBV7-2 and TRBJ1-5): GAGVSQSPSNKVTEKGKDVELRCDPISGHTALYWYRQSLGQGLEFLIYFQGNSAPDKSGLPSDRFSAERTGGSVSTLTIQRTQQEDSAVYLCASSLAQGSQPQHFGDGTRLSIL.

The chain recombines TRBV2 with TRBJ2-3; D perhaps matches TRBD2 (5 bases). Germline V gene data show CDR1 as SNHLY and CDR2 as FYNNEI. CDR3 length: 12 residues. The V gene lost 9 bases and the J gene lost 3 bases, with 10 bases spanning the gap. The CDR3 DNA reads as TGTGCCAGGGGGTGGGAGACAGATACGCAGTATTTT. It is translated as CARGWETDTQYF.

The chain couples TRBV5-1 to TRBJ2-7, with 14 positions matching TRBD2. The CDR3 totals 15 residues. Germline trimming cut 3 bases from V and 4 bases from J; bases unmatched to any gene: 3. CDR1 is SGHRS and CDR2 is YFSETQ in the germline V gene. CDR3 loop: CASSWGLAGEYEQYF. Written as DNA, the CDR3 is TGCGCCAGCAGCTGGGGACTAGCGGGAGAATACGAGCAGTACTTC. The full variable domain, completed using reference TRBV5-1 and TRBJ2-7, is KAGVTQTPRYLIKTRGQQVTLSCSPISGHRSVSWYQQTPGQGLQFLFEYFSETQRNKGNFPGRFSGRQFSNSRSEMNVSTLELGDSALYLCASSWGLAGEYEQYFGPGTRLTVT.

This rearrangement joins TRBV9 to TRBJ2-7; 10 bases are shared with TRBD2. The CDR3 loop spans 14 amino acids. With V trimmed by 4 bases and J by 5 bases, 6 bases remained unmatched. CDR1 SGDLS and CDR2 YYNGEE come from the germline V gene. The CDR3 loop is CASSSQREGHEQYF. Written as DNA, the CDR3 is TGTGCCAGCAGCTCCCAGCGGGAGGGACACGAGCAGTACTTC.

The chain carries TRBV19 and TRBJ1-2; 9 bases line up with TRBD1. This CDR3 contains 16 residues. The germline V gene has CDR1 LNHDA and CDR2 SQIVND (reference sequence). Trimming took 1 base from V and 6 from J; bases not matched to a gene: 9. CDR3 loop: CASSIVAQGAQNGYTF. The DNA of the CDR3 is TGTGCCAGTAGTATAGTGGCACAGGGGGCGCAAAATGGCTACACCTTC.

In this sample, this clone turned up a few times. The J gene is TRBJ2-5, the V gene TRBV5-5; 7 positions match TRBD1. From germline, CDR1 is SGHKS and CDR2 YYEKEE (reference sequence). The CDR3 spans 14 residues. The V and J ends lost 3 bases and 2 bases, in that order; junction bases with no gene match: 4. The CDR3: CASSSTTGQETQYF. The CDR3 DNA sequence: TGTGCCAGCAGCTCAACGACAGGGCAAGAGACCCAGTACTTC.

This clone has a single count. This chain links TRBV29-1 with TRBJ2-5, with a weak D call TRBD2 (6 bases). Germline lookup yields CDR1 SQVTM and CDR2 ANQGSEA. V was trimmed by 4 bases and J by 3 bases, leaving 9 bases between them. The length of the CDR3 is 12 residues. This CDR3 reads CSVGRREETQYF. CDR3 nucleotides: TGCAGCGTTGGGCGGAGGGAAGAGACCCAGTACTTC.

Regarding this clone: Distinct nucleotide sequences in the sample also encode this CDR3. The chain joins TRBV7-2 to TRBJ2-7; D is uncertain. CDR1 and CDR2 from the germline V gene are SGHTA and FQGNSA. The V end was cut by 5 bases, the J end by 2 bases, with 10 bases between. This CDR3 is 13 amino acids long. CDR3 loop: CASSERTAYEQYF. CDR3 sequence (DNA): TGTGCCAGCAGCGAACGTACAGCCTACGAGCAGTACTTC.

The sample holds a few counts of this clone. The chain couples TRBV28 to TRBJ2-6; 7 bases line up with TRBD1. V shed 2 bases, J shed 4 bases, and the junction held 2 bases outside the gene matches. The CDR3 is made up of 15 amino acids. The germline CDR1 and CDR2 sequences are MDHEN and SYDVKM. The CDR3 sequence: CASSLTGAGANVLTF. Written as DNA, the CDR3 is TGTGCCAGCAGTTTAACAGGGGCCGGGGCCAACGTCCTGACTTTC.

This clone has just a few counts. Other DNA sequences within the sample encode an identical CDR3. The V call is TRBV28, the J call TRBJ2-7; D remains ambiguous. This CDR3 has 12 residues. V lost 5 bases and J lost 4, with 9 bases in between. Looked up from germline, CDR1 is MDHEN and CDR2 is SYDVKM. CDR3 nucleotides: TGTGCCAGCAGTCCTCCCGTATACGAGCAGTACTTC. Protein: CASSPPVYEQYF.

In this sample, this clone turned up once. The rearrangement joins TRBV6-2 or TRBV6-3 to TRBJ2-3; 15 bases are shared with TRBD2. Per germline, CDR1 MNHEY and CDR2 SVGEGT. V trimming: 4 bases; J trimming: 3 bases; junction bases outside the gene matches: 2. This CDR3 region has 16 residues. CDR3 sequence reads: CASSWTSGGDTDTQYF. As DNA, the CDR3 is TGTGCCAGCAGTTGGACTAGCGGGGGGGATACAGATACGCAGTATTTT.

V usage is TRBV12-3 or TRBV12-4 and J usage is TRBJ1-6; a possible D gene is TRBD1 (5 bases). The CDR3 sequence is 12 residues long. Trimming cost V 8 bases and J 10 bases, with 12 bases left between them. The CDR3 DNA reads TGTGCCAGCCAGGAGGGGAACTCACCCCTCCACTTT. Amino acids: CASQEGNSPLHF.